This record concerns one T cell receptor (beta chain) sequence. The antigen is undetermined. The data derive from a study of graft-versus-host responses after intestinal transplantation. Turning to the study itself: Transplant recipients had multivisceral, liver-intestinal, or isolated intestinal grafts. Every recipient underwent anti-thymocyte globulin induction, then tacrolimus and steroids for roughly 3 years.

Sequencing used immunoSEQ multiplex PCR; TCRdb keeps in-frame clones, though not all of them. The repertoire holds more than 65,000 clones, with less than 95% as singletons. Germline loops: CDR1 SEHNR, CDR2 FQNEAQ (reference sequence). The CDR3 is made up of 14 amino acids. V shed 5 bases and J 6 bases; nucleotides not matched to a gene: 5. Study results and caveats: Some GvH clones appeared in ileal mucosa or blood before recipient bone marrow.

This TCR was sampled from a human donor who was the organ donor for an intestinal transplant. The chain links TRBV7-9 to TRBJ1-4, with 8 bases that match TRBD1. The sequences come from unstimulated CD8+ T cells sorted from spleen or lymph node cells, collected before transplant. In nucleotides, the CDR3 is TGTGCCAGCAGCCCCGGGACAGGAGATGAAAAACTGTTTTTT. It encodes CASSPGTGDEKLFF.